This TCR beta chain was sequenced for a study of blood T cell repertoires in COVID-19. The table came from immunoSEQ multiplex PCR; TCRdb's copy has only in-frame clones and leaves some out. The sample has approximately 220,000 clones, more than 70% seen once. J was trimmed by 1 base and V by 5 bases; bases with no gene match: 5. CDR1 and CDR2 (germline): MNHEY, SVGEGT. CDR3 size: 18 residues. J is TRBJ2-2 and V is TRBV6-2 or TRBV6-3; 15 bases map to TRBD2. The sample was peripheral blood. This receptor was identified in a woman between 50 and 59 years old with acute or convalescent COVID-19. The CDR3 DNA reads TGTGCCAGCAGTCTCGGACTAGCGGGAGGGGGGAACACCGGGGAGCTGTTTTTT. This encodes CASSLGLAGGGNTGELFF.